The 2 T cell receptor beta chains given below trace back to one sample, sequenced in a study of control samples from healthy donors and cancer patients. Using immunoSEQ multiplex PCR, the repertoire was profiled, and TCRdb retains in-frame clones only, with some absent. The sample includes tens of thousands of clones, roughly 90% of them seen just once. Sequenced sample: blood. The receptors here all came from a woman aged 45 to 65 in good health.

The chain combines TRBV2 with TRBJ1-5, with 8 bases lining up with TRBD1. This CDR3 contains 18 residues. Germline values: CDR1 SNHLY, CDR2 FYNNEI. The ends lost 5 bases at V and 7 bases at J; junction bases unmatched: 19. The CDR3 reads CASSPNPPGQGAQQPQHF. The CDR3 region has the DNA TGTGCCAGCAGTCCCAACCCCCCCGGGCAGGGGGCCCAACAGCCCCAGCATTTT.

The rearrangement joins TRBV5-1 to TRBJ1-5; a weak D match, TRBD1 (6 bases). This CDR3 is 13 amino acids long. V lost 0 bases to trimming and J lost 6 bases, with 7 bases between them. Looked up from germline, CDR1 is SGHRS and CDR2 is YFSETQ. CDR3 coding DNA: TGCGCCAGCAGCTTGGGCAGGGGTCAGCCCCAGCATTTT. Translation gives CASSLGRGQPQHF.